Presented here are 5 T cell receptor beta chains from one specimen sequenced in a study of blood T cell repertoires in COVID-19. TCRdb's copy holds only in-frame clones and misses some; the assay was immunoSEQ multiplex PCR. The table shows some 190,000 clones, with about 91% occurring only once. Sequencing input: peripheral blood. These receptors were obtained from a man aged 18 to 29 with active or convalescent COVID-19.

CDR3 sequence: CASSLAAQARGGSPLHF. CDR3 in DNA: TGCGCCAGCAGCTTGGCGGCCCAGGCCCGGGGAGGCTCACCCCTCCACTTT. This chain connects TRBV5-1 to TRBJ1-6; unclear D gene. The CDR3 is 17 amino acids. Trimming took off 0 bases at V and 10 bases at J, with 20 bases between the two ends. Germline values: CDR1 SGHRS, CDR2 YFSETQ.

The chain has TRBV11-2 and TRBJ2-5; TRBD1 matches at 11 bases. The germline V gene has CDR1 SGHAT and CDR2 FQNNGV. This CDR3 is 16 amino acids long. J was trimmed by 5 bases and V by 1 base; bases with no gene match: 6. The CDR3 loop reads CASSLGGTGGYETQYF. CDR3 bases: TGTGCCAGCAGCTTAGGTGGGACAGGGGGGTATGAGACCCAGTACTTC. Filled out from reference TRBV11-2 and TRBJ2-5, the complete variable domain reads EAGVAQSPRYKIIEKRQSVAFWCNPISGHATLYWYQQILGQGPKLLIQFQNNGVVDDSQLPKDRFSAERLKGVDSTLKIQPAKLEDSAVYLCASSLGGTGGYETQYFGPGTRLLVL.

This clone was counted only a few times. V is TRBV19 and J is TRBJ1-3, with 7 bases matching TRBD1. V lost 3 bases and J lost 0; bases outside the gene matches: 2. The length of the CDR3 is 15 residues. CDR1 is LNHDA, CDR2 SQIVND, per germline (reference sequence). CDR3: CASSMGTASGNTIYF. The CDR3 nucleotides read TGTGCCAGTAGTATGGGGACAGCCTCTGGAAACACCATATATTTT. Full variable domain (missing parts from reference TRBV19 and TRBJ1-3): DGGITQSPKYLFRKEGQNVTLSCEQNLNHDAMYWYRQDPGQGLRLIYYSQIVNDFQKGDIAEGYSVSREKKESFPLTVTSAQKNPTAFYLCASSMGTASGNTIYFGEGSWLTVV.

In DNA form, the CDR3 reads TGTGCCAGCAGCTTAGAGAGCGCACGCAATCAGCCCCAGCATTTT. Amino acid sequence: CASSLESARNQPQHF. This rearrangement joins TRBV7-2 to TRBJ1-5; D gene uncertain. Germline CDR1 is SGHTA and CDR2 is FQGNSA. Trimming stripped 1 base from V and 2 bases from J, with 9 bases between. CDR3 length: 15 amino acids.

The genes are TRBV7-9 and TRBJ2-2, with 7 positions matching TRBD1. The germline V gene has CDR1 SEHNR and CDR2 FQNEAQ (reference sequence). The CDR3 is 16 amino acids. Losses at the gene ends were 0 bases for V and 3 bases for J; bases not matched to a gene: 4. The DNA of the CDR3 is TGTGCCAGCAGCTTAGCAGGGGGCGCGGACACCGGGGAGCTGTTTTTT. Encoded protein: CASSLAGGADTGELFF.